The source of this TCR beta chain is a study of cytomegalovirus exposure and HLA in healthy donors. Study as a whole: Early released data had approximately 86 million unique TCRs, all coming from HLA-typed donors. Study-wide points: In vitro checks showed that a few CMV-associated chains really do target CMV antigens.

V gave up 4 bases and J gave up 7 bases, with 8 bases separating them. Germline lookup yields CDR1 SEHNR and CDR2 FQNEAQ (reference sequence). CDR3 length equals 12 residues. In this sample, this clone turned up a few times. No antigen is known for it. It was with 60 Vbeta and 13 Jbeta primers that the PCR ran. The assay was immunoSEQ multiplex PCR, and TCRdb's table has in-frame clones only and misses some. The data show 120,000 to 150,000 clones, approximately 9% seen once. The chain joins TRBV7-9 to TRBJ1-5, with a possible D match to TRBD1 (6 bases). This receptor was obtained from a male donor in good health and CMV-seronegative. The sample consisted of PBMCs. The CDR3 sequence is CASSSQGQPQHF. CDR3 in DNA: TGTGCCAGCAGCTCACAGGGACAGCCCCAGCATTTT.